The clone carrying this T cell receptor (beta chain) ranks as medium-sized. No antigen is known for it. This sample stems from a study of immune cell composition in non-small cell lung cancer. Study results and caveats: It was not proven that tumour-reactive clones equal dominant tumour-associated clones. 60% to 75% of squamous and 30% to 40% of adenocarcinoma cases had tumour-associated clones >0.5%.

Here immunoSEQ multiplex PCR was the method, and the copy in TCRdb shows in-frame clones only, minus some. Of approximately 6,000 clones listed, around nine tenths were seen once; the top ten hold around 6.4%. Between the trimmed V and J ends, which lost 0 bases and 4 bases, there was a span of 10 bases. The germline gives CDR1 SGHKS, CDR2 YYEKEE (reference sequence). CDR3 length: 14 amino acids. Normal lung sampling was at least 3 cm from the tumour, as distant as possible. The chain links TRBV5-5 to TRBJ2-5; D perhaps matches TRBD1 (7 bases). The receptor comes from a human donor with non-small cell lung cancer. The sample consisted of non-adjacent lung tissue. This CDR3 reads CASSLDRGGETQYF. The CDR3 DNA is TGTGCCAGCAGCTTGGACAGGGGAGGAGAGACCCAGTACTTC. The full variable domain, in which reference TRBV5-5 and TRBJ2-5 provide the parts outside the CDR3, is DAGVTQSPTHLIKTRGQQVTLRCSPISGHKSVSWYQQVLGQGPQFIFQYYEKEERGRGNFPDRFSARQFPNYSSELNVNALLLGDSALYLCASSLDRGGETQYFGPGTRLLVL.